This TCR beta chain appears in the sequencing data of a study of cytomegalovirus exposure and HLA in healthy donors. Study-level findings and limits: Immune exposure data for these donors was limited to CMV serostatus. When a later analysis was performed, an Asian-associated ancestry cluster reportedly had fewer N-insertions than the roughly 700-donor mean.

Note on this clone: Its antigen is as yet unknown.

The PCR was carried out with 60 Vbeta primers and 13 Jbeta primers. As processed by the authors: In a later analysis, the count reached 80 million or so unique TCR beta chains, with roughly 9.9 million shared. Assay: immunoSEQ multiplex PCR; the TCRdb copy retains only in-frame clones and omits some. V, J and clone size were drawn from that table, and D and trimming were deduced from the DNA. The repertoire includes 80,000 to 95,000 clones, roughly two thirds of them detected once, and approximately 6% sits in the top ten. The CDR3 totals 15 residues. Trimming cost V 9 bases and J 3 bases, with 20 bases left between them.

This clonotype was obtained from a woman aged 25 to 39 in good health and CMV-seronegative. The sample was PBMCs. V usage is TRBV23-1 and J usage is TRBJ2-5; a possible D gene is TRBD2 (6 bases). TRBV23-1 is an open reading frame whose function is uncertain. The CDR3 loop reads CARLASSGRKETQYF. The CDR3 DNA sequence: TGCGCCAGACTAGCAAGTTCCGGGCGTAAAGAGACCCAGTACTTC.